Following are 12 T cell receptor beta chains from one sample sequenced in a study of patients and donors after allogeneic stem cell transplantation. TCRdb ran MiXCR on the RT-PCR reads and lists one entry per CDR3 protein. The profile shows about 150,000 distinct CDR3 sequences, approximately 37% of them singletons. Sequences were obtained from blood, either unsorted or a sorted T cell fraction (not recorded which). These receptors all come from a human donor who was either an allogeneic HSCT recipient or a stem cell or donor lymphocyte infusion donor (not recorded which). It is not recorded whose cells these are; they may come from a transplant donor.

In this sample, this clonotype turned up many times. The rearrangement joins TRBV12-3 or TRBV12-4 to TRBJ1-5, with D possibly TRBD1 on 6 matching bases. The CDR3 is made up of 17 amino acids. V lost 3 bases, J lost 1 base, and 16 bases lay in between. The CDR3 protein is CASSFSIGGLSNQPQHF. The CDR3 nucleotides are TGTGCCAGCAGTTTTAGTATTGGGGGCTTAAGCAATCAGCCCCAGCATTTT.

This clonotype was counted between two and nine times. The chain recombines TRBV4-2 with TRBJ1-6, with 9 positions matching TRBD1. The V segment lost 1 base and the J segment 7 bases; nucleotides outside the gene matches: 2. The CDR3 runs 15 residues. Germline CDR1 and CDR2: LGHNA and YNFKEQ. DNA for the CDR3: TGTGCCAGCAGCCAAGGGGACAGGGCCAATTCACCCCTCCACTTT. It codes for CASSQGDRANSPLHF.

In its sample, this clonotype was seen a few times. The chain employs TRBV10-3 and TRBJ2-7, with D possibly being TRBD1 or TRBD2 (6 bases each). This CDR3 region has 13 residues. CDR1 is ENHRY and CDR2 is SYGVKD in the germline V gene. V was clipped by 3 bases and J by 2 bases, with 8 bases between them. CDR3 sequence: CAISEGGPYEQYV. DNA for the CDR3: TGTGCCATCAGTGAAGGGGGGCCCTACGAGCAGTACGTC.

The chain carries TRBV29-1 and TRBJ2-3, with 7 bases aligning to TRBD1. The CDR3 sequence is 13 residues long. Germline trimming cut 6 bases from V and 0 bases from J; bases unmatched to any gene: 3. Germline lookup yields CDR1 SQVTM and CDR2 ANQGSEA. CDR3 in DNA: TGCAGCGTCACAGGGGCCAGCACAGATACGCAGTATTTT. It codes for CSVTGASTDTQYF.

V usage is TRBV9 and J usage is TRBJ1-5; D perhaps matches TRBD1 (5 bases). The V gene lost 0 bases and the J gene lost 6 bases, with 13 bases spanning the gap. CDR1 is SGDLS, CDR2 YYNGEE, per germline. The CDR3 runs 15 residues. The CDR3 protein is CASSVDAGPGQPQHF. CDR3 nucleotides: TGTGCCAGCAGCGTAGATGCGGGGCCAGGTCAGCCCCAGCATTTT.

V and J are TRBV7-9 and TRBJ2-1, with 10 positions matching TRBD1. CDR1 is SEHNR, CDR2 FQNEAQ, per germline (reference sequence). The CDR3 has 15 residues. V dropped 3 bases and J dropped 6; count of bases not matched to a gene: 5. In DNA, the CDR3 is TGTGCCAGCAGCTTCCCGGGACAGGGGATCAATGAGCAGTTCTTC. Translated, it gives CASSFPGQGINEQFF.

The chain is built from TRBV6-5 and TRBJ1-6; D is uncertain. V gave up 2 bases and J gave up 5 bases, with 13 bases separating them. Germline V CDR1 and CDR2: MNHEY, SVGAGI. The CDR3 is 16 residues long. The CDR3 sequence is CASSYGPPGNNSPLHF. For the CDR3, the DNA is TGTGCCAGCAGTTACGGGCCTCCGGGCAATAATTCACCCCTCCACTTT.

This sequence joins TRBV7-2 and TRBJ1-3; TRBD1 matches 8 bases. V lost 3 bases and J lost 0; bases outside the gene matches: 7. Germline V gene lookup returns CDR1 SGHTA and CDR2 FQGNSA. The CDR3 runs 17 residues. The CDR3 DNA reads TGTGCCAGCAGCTTCTCTCCCGGACAGGGCTCTGGAAACACCATATATTTT. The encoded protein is CASSFSPGQGSGNTIYF.

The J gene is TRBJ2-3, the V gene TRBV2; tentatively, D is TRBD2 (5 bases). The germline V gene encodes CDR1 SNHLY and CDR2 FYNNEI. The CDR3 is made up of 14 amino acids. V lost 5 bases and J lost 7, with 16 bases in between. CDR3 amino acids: CASSRTAGENTQYF. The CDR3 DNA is TGTGCCAGCAGTCGAACGGCCGGGGAAAATACGCAGTATTTT.

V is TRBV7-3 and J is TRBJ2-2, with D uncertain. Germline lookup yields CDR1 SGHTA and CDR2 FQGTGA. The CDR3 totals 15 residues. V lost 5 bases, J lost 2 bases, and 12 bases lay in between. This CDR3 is CASSTTRPNTGELFF. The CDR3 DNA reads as TGTGCCAGCAGCACGACACGGCCTAACACCGGGGAGCTGTTTTTT.

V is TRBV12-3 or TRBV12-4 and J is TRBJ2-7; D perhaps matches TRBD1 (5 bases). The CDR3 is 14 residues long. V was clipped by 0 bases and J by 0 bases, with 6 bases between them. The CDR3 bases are TGTGCCAGCAGTTTAGCGGGGCCCTCCTACGAGCAGTACTTC. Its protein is CASSLAGPSYEQYF.

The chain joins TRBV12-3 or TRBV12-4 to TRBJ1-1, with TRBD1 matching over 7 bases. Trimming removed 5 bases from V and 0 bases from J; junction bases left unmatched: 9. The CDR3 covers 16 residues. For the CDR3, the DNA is TGTGCCAGCAGTCCACTGGCCCAGGGGGTGAACACTGAAGCTTTCTTT. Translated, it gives CASSPLAQGVNTEAFF.